Below, one T cell receptor (beta chain) is given with its context. This entry is derived from a study of blood T cell repertoires in COVID-19. Turning to the study itself: Collection of acute and convalescent COVID-19 samples took place in the United States, Italy and Spain.

CDR1 and CDR2 (germline): SGHVS, FQNEAQ. V shed 5 bases and J shed 6 bases, with 16 bases lying between them. The CDR3 covers 14 residues. The study recruited people aged roughly 18 to 100 years across under 25 US areas. In assigning cohorts, the study relied on participant-reported clinical history. Authors' processing steps: Estimation of nucleated cell counts was performed using reference gene primer amplification. The data were produced by immunoSEQ multiplex PCR, yet TCRdb's version contains in-frame clones alone and is incomplete. The D gene and trimming were derived from the DNA, and the V and J assignments and clone size from that table. The sample has fewer than 400,000 clones; 88% are singletons.

The sample comprised PBMCs or T cells enriched from blood (not recorded which). This sequence was found in a man aged 25 to 45 who had recovered from COVID-19. The chain employs TRBV7-8 and TRBJ1-2; D is uncertain. CDR3 DNA: TGTGCCAGCAGCCCCGTAGGCAGGTGGGATGGCTACACCTTC. It codes for CASSPVGRWDGYTF.